This T cell receptor beta chain was captured in a study of blood T cell repertoires in COVID-19. As for the study in general: T cells, B-cell-depleted T cells, or PBMCs supplied cDNA or gDNA.

This CDR3 is built from 14 residues. Trimming removed 3 bases from V and 3 bases from J; junction bases left unmatched: 2. Germline values: CDR1 MNHEY, CDR2 SMNVEV (reference sequence). Authors' processing steps: Amplifying reference gene primers gave estimates of nucleated cell counts. Sequenced by immunoSEQ multiplex PCR; TCRdb stores in-frame clones only, minus some. V and J calls and clone size are those listed in that table; D and trimming were worked out from the DNA. The data show 380,000 or so clones, around 90% seen once. The origin of this receptor is a man aged 40-49 years with acute or convalescent COVID-19. The V gene is TRBV27, the J gene TRBJ2-1; 7 bases map to TRBD2. Sequencing was done on a sample of peripheral blood. The CDR3 DNA sequence: TGTGCCAGCAGTTTTTCTAGCGGCTACAATGAGCAGTTCTTC. This sequence encodes CASSFSSGYNEQFF.